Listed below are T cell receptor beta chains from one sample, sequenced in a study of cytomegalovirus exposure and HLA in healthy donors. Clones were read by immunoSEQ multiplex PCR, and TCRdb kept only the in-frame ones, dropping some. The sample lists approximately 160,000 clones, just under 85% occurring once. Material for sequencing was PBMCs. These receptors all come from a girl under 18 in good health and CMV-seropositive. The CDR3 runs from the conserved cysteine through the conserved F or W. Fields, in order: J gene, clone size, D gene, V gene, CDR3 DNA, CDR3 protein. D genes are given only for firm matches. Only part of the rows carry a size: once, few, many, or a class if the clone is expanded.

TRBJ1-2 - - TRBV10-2 TGCGCCAGCAGTGAGTCGTGGCAGAGGATTTATGGCTACACCTTC CASSESWQRIYGYTF
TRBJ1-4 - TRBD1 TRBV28 TGTGCCAGCAGTCCCGGGGACAGGGTGAGGGAAAAACTGTTTTTT CASSPGDRVREKLFF
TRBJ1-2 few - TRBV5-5 TGTGCCAGCAGCTTGGCGGGGGGCTCCTATGGCTACACCTTC CASSLAGGSYGYTF
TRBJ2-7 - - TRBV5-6 TGTGCCAGCAGCGTTACAGGGTTACCGCAGTACTTC CASSVTGLPQYF
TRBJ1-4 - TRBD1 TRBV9 TGTGCCAGCAGCCTCGGGACAGGGAATGAAAAACTGTTTTTT CASSLGTGNEKLFF
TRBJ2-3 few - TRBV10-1 TGCGCCAGCAGTGTGATAGGCACAGATACGCAGTATTTT CASSVIGTDTQYF
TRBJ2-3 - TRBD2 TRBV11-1 TGTGCCAGCAGCAAGGGGTTAGCGGGGCGAACTAGCACAGATACGCAGTATTTT CASSKGLAGRTSTDTQYF
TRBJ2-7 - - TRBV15 TGTGCCACCAGCAGAGACGATACTACCTCCTACGAGCAGTACTTC CATSRDDTTSYEQYF
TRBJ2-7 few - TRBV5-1 TGCGCCACCAGGGGGACGGGGGATTCCCACGAGCAGTACTTC CATRGTGDSHEQYF
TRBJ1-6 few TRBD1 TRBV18 TGTGCCAGCTCACCACAGGGGGCCGGCTATAATTCACCCCTCCACTTT CASSPQGAGYNSPLHF
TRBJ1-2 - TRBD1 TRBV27 TGTGCCAGCAGTTTCTCCTTTTTTGGACAGGACCCCTATGGCTACACCTTC CASSFSFFGQDPYGYTF
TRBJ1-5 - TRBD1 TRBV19 TGTGCCAGTAGTATTGGTCAGGGGGGAAATCAGCCCCAGCATTTT CASSIGQGGNQPQHF
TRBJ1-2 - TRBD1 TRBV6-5 TGTGCCAGCAGTACAGACAGGGCGGTCAACTATGGCTACACCTTC CASSTDRAVNYGYTF
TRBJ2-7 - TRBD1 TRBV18 TGTGCCAGCTCACCAGGGACAGGGATTTACGAGCAGTACTTC CASSPGTGIYEQYF
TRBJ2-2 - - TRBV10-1 TGCGCCAGCAGTGAATACACCTGGTACACCGGGGAGCTGTTTTTT CASSEYTWYTGELFF
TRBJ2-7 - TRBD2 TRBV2 TGTGCCAGCAGTCAGACTAGCGGGGGGTACGAGCAGTACTTC CASSQTSGGYEQYF
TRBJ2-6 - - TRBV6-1 TGTGCCAGCCTGATGGACAGCTCTGGGGCCAACGGCCTGACTTTC CASLMDSSGANGLTF
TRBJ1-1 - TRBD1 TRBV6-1 TGTGCCAGCATTACGGACAGGGGTATAGTCGCTGAAGCTTTCTTT CASITDRGIVAEAFF
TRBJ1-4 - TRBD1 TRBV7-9 TGTGCCAGCAGCCAGGCAACAGGGGGCGGCCTTAATGAAAAACTGTTTTTT CASSQATGGGLNEKLFF
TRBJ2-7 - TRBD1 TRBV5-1 TGCGCCAGCAGCAGGGGACAGGGGACCACTCGGGAGCAGTACTTC CASSRGQGTTREQYF
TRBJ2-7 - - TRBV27 TGTGCCAGCAGTTACGGGAACTATAAATACGAGCAGTACTTC CASSYGNYKYEQYF
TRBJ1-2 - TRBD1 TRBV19 TGTGCCAGTAGTATCGACAGGGGAGGAGGCTACACCTTC CASSIDRGGGYTF